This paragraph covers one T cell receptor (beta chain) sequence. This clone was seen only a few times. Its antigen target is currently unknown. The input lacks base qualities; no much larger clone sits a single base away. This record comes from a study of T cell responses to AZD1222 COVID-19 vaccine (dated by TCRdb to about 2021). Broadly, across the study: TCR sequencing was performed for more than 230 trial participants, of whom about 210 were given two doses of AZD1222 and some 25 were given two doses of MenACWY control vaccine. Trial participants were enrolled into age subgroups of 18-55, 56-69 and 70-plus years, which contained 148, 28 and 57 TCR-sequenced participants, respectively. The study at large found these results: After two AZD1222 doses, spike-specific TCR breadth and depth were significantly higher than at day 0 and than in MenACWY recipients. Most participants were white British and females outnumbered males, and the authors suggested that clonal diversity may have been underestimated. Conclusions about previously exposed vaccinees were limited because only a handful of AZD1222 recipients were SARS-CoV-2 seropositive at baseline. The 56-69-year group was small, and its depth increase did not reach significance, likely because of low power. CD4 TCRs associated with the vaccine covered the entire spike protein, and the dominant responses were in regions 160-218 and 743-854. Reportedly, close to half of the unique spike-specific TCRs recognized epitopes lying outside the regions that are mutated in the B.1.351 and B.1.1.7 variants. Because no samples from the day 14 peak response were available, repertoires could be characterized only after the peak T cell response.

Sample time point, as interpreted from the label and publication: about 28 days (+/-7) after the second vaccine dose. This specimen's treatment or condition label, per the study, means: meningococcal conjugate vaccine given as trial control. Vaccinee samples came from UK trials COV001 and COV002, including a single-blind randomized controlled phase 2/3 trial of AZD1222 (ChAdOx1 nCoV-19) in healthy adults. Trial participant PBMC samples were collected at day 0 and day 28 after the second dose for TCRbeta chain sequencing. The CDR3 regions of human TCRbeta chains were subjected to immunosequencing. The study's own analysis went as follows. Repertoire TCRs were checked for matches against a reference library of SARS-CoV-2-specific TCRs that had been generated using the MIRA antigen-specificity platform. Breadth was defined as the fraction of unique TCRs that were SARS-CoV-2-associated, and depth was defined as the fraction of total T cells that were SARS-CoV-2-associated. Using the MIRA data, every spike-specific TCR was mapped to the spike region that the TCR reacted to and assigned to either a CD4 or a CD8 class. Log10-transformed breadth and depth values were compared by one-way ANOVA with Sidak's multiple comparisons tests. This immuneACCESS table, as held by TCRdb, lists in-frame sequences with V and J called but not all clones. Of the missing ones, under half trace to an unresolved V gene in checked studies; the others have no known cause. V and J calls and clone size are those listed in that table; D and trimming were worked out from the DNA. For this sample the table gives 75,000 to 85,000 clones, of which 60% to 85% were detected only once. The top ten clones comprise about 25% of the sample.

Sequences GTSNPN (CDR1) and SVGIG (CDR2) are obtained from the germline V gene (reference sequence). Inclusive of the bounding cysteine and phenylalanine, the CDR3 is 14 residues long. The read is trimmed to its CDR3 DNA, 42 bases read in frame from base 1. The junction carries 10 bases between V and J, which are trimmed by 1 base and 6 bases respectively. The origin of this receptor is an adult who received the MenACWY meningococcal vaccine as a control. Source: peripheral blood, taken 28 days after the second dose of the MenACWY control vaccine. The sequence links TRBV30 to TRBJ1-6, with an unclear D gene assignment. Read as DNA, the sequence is TGTGCCTGGAGTGGGTCAGGACCTAATTCACCCCTCCACTTT. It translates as CAWSGSGPNSPLHF.